This entry lists 19 T cell receptor beta chains sequenced from one sample in a study of T cells after yellow fever vaccination. TCRdb independently ran MiXCR on the 5' RACE reads; one entry per CDR3 protein. This table holds 300,000 to 350,000 distinct CDR3 sequences, roughly 8.4% found once. Sequencing was performed on PBMCs, taken roughly 46 days after the first yellow fever vaccination. The source is a man aged 18 to 30 who received the YFV17D yellow fever vaccine.

This clonotype was seen only a few times. The rearrangement joins TRBV20-1 to TRBJ2-3; D not certain. This CDR3 has 13 residues. V lost 3 bases, J lost 3 bases, and 10 bases lay in between. The germline CDR1 and CDR2 sequences are DFQATT and SNEGSKA (reference sequence). The CDR3 DNA follows: TGCAGTGCTAGCAGTGTAGGTACAGATACGCAGTATTTT. The encoded protein is CSASSVGTDTQYF.

In its sample, this clonotype was seen a few times. The chain recombines TRBV29-1 with TRBJ2-7; 9 bases line up with TRBD1. V trimming: 3 bases; J trimming: 4 bases; junction bases outside the gene matches: 13. This CDR3 comprises 16 residues. Germline V CDR1 and CDR2: SQVTM, ANQGSEA. CDR3 amino acids: CSVEKRPGQGFYEQYF. In DNA form, the CDR3 reads TGCAGCGTTGAGAAACGCCCGGGACAGGGATTTTACGAGCAGTACTTC.

This clonotype was counted only a few times. V and J are TRBV10-3 and TRBJ2-7, with D possibly matching TRBD2 (5 bases). V was clipped by 5 bases and J by 4 bases, with 15 bases between them. Looked up from germline, CDR1 is ENHRY and CDR2 is SYGVKD. This CDR3 spans 14 amino acids. This chain's CDR3 is CAISRSEGGYEQYV. DNA for the CDR3: TGTGCCATCAGTCGGAGTGAGGGTGGGTACGAGCAGTACGTC.

The gene calls are TRBV4-3 and TRBJ2-7, with 9 bases matching TRBD2. The V gene end was trimmed by 1 base and the J gene end by 6 bases; junction bases not matched to a gene: 10. Germline values: CDR1 LGHNA, CDR2 YSLEER. The CDR3 covers 16 residues. The CDR3 DNA follows: TGCGCCAGCAGCCAAGCCTATTCTAGCGGGGATCTCGAGCAGTACTTC. Amino acid sequence: CASSQAYSSGDLEQYF.

V gene TRBV12-3 or TRBV12-4 combines with J gene TRBJ2-7, with 10 bases lining up with TRBD1. V gave up 3 bases and J gave up 6 bases; unmatched junction bases: 5. This CDR3 region has 14 residues. The CDR3 region is CASSFSGQGPEQYF. In nucleotides, the CDR3 is TGTGCCAGCAGTTTTTCGGGACAGGGGCCCGAGCAGTACTTC.

J is TRBJ2-5 and V is TRBV4-3; the match to TRBD1 covers 8 bases. Germline V gene data show CDR1 as LGHNA and CDR2 as YSLEER. There are 16 residues in the CDR3. V was clipped by 0 bases and J by 3 bases; unmatched bases: 6. CDR3 protein: CASSQDEYRGKETQYF. As DNA, the CDR3 is TGCGCCAGCAGCCAAGATGAGTACAGGGGGAAAGAGACCCAGTACTTC.

This clonotype was counted many times. The rearrangement joins TRBV7-9 to TRBJ2-3; perhaps TRBD2 as D (6 bases). The CDR3 loop spans 15 amino acids. Germline values: CDR1 SEHNR, CDR2 FQNEAQ (reference sequence). Trimming removed 5 bases at V and 2 bases at J, with 14 bases between. CDR3 bases: TGTGCCAGCAGCCCCGGAGGGGTGTACACAGATACGCAGTATTTT. It encodes CASSPGGVYTDTQYF.

This chain uses TRBV5-1 with TRBJ2-1; 9 bases match TRBD1. The V gene end was trimmed by 0 bases and the J gene end by 6 bases; junction bases not matched to a gene: 4. This CDR3 has 15 amino acids. Looked up from germline, CDR1 is SGHRS and CDR2 is YFSETQ. The CDR3 protein is CASSLGLQGANEQFF. The CDR3 region has the DNA TGCGCCAGCAGCTTGGGATTACAGGGGGCCAATGAGCAGTTCTTC.

This clonotype was seen many times. The chain is built from TRBV6-6 and TRBJ1-2; TRBD1 might be the D (5 bases). The V and J ends lost 8 bases and 8 bases respectively, with 15 bases between them. Germline CDR1 and CDR2: MNHNY and SVGAGI (reference sequence). The CDR3 has 12 amino acids. The CDR3 loop is CASARELRGYTF. CDR3 DNA sequence: TGTGCCAGCGCCAGGGAATTACGGGGCTACACCTTC.

This chain uses TRBV12-3 or TRBV12-4 with TRBJ2-7, with TRBD1 identical over 8 bases. The CDR3 sequence is 15 residues long. The J segment lost 1 base and the V segment lost 5 bases, leaving 7 bases of the junction unmatched. In DNA form, the CDR3 reads TGTGCCAGCAGTCCAGGGGGCTTGCTATCCTACGAGCAGTACGTC. Its translation: CASSPGGLLSYEQYV.

This chain uses TRBV20-1 with TRBJ2-3; 9 nucleotides match TRBD2. Germline CDR1 is DFQATT and CDR2 is SNEGSKA (reference sequence). V lost 4 bases and J lost 7; bases outside the gene matches: 12. CDR3 length equals 15 residues. The DNA of the CDR3 is TGCAGTGCTAAAAAGGGTTCAGCGGGGGGAAATACGCAGTATTTT. Its translation: CSAKKGSAGGNTQYF.

This clonotype was picked up a small number of times. The rearrangement joins TRBV5-4 to TRBJ1-1; tentatively, D is TRBD1 (5 bases). Trimming stripped 0 bases from V and 0 bases from J, with 18 bases between. Germline assignment: CDR1 SGHNT and CDR2 YYREEE (reference sequence). The CDR3 runs 18 residues. The CDR3 protein is CASSLVVWGPSMNTEAFF. CDR3 in DNA: TGTGCCAGCAGCTTGGTGGTGTGGGGACCTTCAATGAACACTGAAGCTTTCTTT.

V is TRBV7-2 and J is TRBJ1-2, with TRBD1 identical over 8 bases. The CDR3 has 14 residues. The germline gives CDR1 SGHTA, CDR2 FQGNSA. The trim removed 1 base at V and 6 bases at J, leaving 4 bases unmatched. The CDR3 sequence is CASSLVGTGDGYTF. CDR3 in DNA: TGTGCCAGCAGCTTAGTGGGGACAGGTGATGGCTACACCTTC.

The chain is built from TRBV6-5 and TRBJ1-6, with D perhaps matching TRBD1 (6 bases). The V gene's germline CDR1 is MNHEY and CDR2 SVGAGI. Trimming removed 0 bases from V and 8 bases from J, with 11 bases in between. The CDR3 spans 15 residues. CDR3 bases: TGTGCCAGCAGTTACTCCAGGGGTTCAGATTCACCCCTCCACTTT. Its translation: CASSYSRGSDSPLHF.

This clonotype was counted only a few times. This chain uses TRBV7-2 with TRBJ2-7; 7 nucleotides line up with TRBD2. The germline CDR1 and CDR2 sequences are SGHTA and FQGNSA. The CDR3 is 14 residues long. The junction had 9 bases not matched to a gene; V was cut back by 4 bases and J by 6 bases. CDR3: CASSYDSGAGEQYF. In DNA, the CDR3 is TGTGCCAGCAGCTACGACAGCGGGGCGGGCGAGCAGTACTTC. The whole variable domain, filled in from reference TRBV7-2 and TRBJ2-7, reads GAGVSQSPSNKVTEKGKDVELRCDPISGHTALYWYRQSLGQGLEFLIYFQGNSAPDKSGLPSDRFSAERTGGSVSTLTIQRTQQEDSAVYLCASSYDSGAGEQYFGPGTRLTVT.

For this clonotype: Germline and junction disagree at one end, which may indicate a read error. The chain recombines TRBV5-1 with TRBJ2-2; the D gene is possibly TRBD1 (5 bases). Germline V gene data show CDR1 as SGHRS and CDR2 as YFSETQ. The CDR3 extends over 14 amino acids. DNA for the CDR3: TGTGCCATCAGCTCAGGGCTGCACACCTGGGTGCTGTTTTTT. The encoded protein is CAISSGLHTWVLFF. Supplemented by reference TRBV5-1 and TRBJ2-2, the full variable domain reads KAGVTQTPRYLIKTRGQQVTLSCSPISGHRSVSWYQQTPGQGLQFLFEYFSETQRNKGNFPGRFSGRQFSNSRSEMNVSTLELGDSALYLCAISSGLHTWVLFFGEGSRLTVL.

This clonotype was detected only a few times. The V gene is TRBV4-3, the J gene TRBJ1-1; D is ambiguous. The CDR3 loop spans 17 amino acids. Trimming took off 4 bases at V and 0 bases at J, with 18 bases between the two ends. From germline, CDR1 is LGHNA and CDR2 YSLEER. CDR3 DNA: TGCGCCAGCAGCCTCCTAATCCCCCCGGCCCTGAACACTGAAGCTTTCTTT. As protein: CASSLLIPPALNTEAFF.

J is TRBJ2-5 and V is TRBV28; maybe TRBD2 (6 bases). Germline V lookup: CDR1 MDHEN, CDR2 SYDVKM. This CDR3 has 15 residues. V was pared by 8 bases and J by 4 bases, with 20 bases between. This CDR3 is CASRQSGPSGETQYF. The CDR3, as DNA: TGTGCCAGCCGTCAAAGCGGGCCTTCGGGAGAGACCCAGTACTTC.

This clonotype was counted at least ten times. The J gene is TRBJ2-7, the V gene TRBV4-3, with 10 bases lining up with TRBD1. The CDR3 totals 17 residues. From germline, CDR1 is LGHNA and CDR2 YSLEER. J was trimmed by 5 bases and V by 2 bases; bases with no gene match: 12. As DNA, the CDR3 is TGCGCCAGCAGCCAATACGGTCCGGGACAGGGGACCCACGAGCAGTACTTC. This translates into CASSQYGPGQGTHEQYF.